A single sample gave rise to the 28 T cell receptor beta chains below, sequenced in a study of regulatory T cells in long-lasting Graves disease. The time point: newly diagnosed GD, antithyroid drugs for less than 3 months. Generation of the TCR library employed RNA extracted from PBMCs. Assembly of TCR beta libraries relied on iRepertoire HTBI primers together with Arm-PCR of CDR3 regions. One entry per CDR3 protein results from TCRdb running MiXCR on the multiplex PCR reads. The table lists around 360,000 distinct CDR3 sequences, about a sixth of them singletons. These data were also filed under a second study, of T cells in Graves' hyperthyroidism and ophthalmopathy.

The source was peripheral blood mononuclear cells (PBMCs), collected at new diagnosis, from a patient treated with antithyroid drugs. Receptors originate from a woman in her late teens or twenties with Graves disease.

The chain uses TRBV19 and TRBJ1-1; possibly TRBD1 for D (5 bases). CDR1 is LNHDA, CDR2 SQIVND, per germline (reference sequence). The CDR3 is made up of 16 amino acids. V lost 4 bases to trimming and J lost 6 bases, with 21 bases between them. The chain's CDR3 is CASSTARRGRGAEAFF. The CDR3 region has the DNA TGTGCCAGTAGTACCGCCCGCCGTGGCAGAGGGGCTGAAGCTTTCTTT.

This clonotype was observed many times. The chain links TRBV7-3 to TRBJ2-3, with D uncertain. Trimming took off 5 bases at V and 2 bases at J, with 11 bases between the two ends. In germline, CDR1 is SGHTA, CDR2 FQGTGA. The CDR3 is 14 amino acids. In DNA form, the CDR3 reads TGTGCCAGCAGCGCCATCTCCCCCACAGATACGCAGTATTTT. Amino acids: CASSAISPTDTQYF.

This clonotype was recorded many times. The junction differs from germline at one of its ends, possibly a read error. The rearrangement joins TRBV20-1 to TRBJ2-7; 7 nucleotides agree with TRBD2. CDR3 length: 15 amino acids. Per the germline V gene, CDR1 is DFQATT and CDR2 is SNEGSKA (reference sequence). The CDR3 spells CSAGDVAGRDYEQYF. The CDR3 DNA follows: TGCAGTGCTGGAGATGTGGCGGGGAGGGACTACGAGCAGTACTTC.

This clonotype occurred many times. The CDR3 nucleotides read TGTGCCAGCAGCTCCCGGACAGGGGGAAATTCCTACGAGCAGTACTTC. This translates into CASSSRTGGNSYEQYF. V and J are TRBV7-8 and TRBJ2-7; 10 positions match TRBD1. CDR1 and CDR2 from the germline V gene are SGHVS and FQNEAQ. V dropped 4 bases and J dropped 1; count of bases not matched to a gene: 7. The CDR3 has 16 amino acids.

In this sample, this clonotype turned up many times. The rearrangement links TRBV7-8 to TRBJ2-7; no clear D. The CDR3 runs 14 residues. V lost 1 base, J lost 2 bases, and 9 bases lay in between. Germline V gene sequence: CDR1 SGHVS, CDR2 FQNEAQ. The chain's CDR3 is CASSLEHSPYEQYF. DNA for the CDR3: TGTGCCAGCAGCTTAGAACACTCTCCCTACGAGCAGTACTTC.

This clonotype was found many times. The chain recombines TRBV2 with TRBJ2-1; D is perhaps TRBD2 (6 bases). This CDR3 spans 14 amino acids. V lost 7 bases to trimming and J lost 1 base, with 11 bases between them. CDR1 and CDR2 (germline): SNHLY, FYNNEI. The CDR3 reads CASTTSQSYNEQFF. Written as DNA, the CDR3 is TGTGCCAGCACGACTAGTCAGTCCTACAATGAGCAGTTCTTC.

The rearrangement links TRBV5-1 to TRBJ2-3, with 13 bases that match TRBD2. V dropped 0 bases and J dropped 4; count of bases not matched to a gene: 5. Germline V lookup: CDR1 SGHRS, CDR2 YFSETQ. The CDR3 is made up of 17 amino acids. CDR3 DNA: TGCGCCAGCAGCTTGGCGGGACTAGCGGGAATATCAGATACGCAGTATTTT. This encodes CASSLAGLAGISDTQYF.

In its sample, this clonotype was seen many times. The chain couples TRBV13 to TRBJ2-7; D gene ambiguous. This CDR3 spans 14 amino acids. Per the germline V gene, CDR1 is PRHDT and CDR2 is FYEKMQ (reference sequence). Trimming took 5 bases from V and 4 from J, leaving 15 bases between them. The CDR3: CASSRQNSRYEQYF. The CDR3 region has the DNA TGTGCCAGCAGCCGCCAGAATTCTCGATACGAGCAGTACTTC.

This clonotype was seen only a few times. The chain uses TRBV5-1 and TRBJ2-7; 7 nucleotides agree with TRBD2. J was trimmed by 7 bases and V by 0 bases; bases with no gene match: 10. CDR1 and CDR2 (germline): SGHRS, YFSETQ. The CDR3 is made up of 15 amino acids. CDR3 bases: TGCGCCAGCAGCTTGGCTGTGGCGGGAGCGGGTGAGCAGTACTTC. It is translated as CASSLAVAGAGEQYF.

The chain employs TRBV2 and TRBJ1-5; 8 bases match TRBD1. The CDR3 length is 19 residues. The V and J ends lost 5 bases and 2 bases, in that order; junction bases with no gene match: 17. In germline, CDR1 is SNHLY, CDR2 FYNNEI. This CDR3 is CASSPGQGFSRSGNQPQHF. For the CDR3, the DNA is TGTGCCAGCAGTCCCGGACAGGGCTTCTCTCGTTCAGGCAATCAGCCCCAGCATTTT.

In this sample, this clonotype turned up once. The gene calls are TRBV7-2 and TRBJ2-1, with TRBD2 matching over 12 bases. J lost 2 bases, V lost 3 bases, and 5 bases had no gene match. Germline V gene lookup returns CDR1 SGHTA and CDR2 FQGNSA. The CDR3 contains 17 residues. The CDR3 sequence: CASSFPRLAGAYNEQFF. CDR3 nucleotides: TGTGCCAGCAGCTTCCCCCGACTAGCGGGGGCCTACAATGAGCAGTTCTTC.

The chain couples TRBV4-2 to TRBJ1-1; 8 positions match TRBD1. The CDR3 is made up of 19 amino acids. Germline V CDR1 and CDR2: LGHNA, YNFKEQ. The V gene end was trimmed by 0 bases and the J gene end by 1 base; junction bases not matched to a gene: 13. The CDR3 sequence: CASSQEPAARGTGNTEAFF. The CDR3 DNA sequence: TGTGCCAGCAGCCAAGAACCCGCCGCTCGCGGGACAGGGAACACTGAAGCTTTCTTT.

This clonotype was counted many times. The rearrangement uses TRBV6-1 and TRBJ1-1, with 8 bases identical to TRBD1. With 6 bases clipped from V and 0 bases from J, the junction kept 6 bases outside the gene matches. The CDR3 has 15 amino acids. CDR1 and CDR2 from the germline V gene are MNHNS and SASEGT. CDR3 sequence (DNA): TGTGCCAGCAGCAGGGGGGACAGGATGAACACTGAAGCTTTCTTT. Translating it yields CASSRGDRMNTEAFF.

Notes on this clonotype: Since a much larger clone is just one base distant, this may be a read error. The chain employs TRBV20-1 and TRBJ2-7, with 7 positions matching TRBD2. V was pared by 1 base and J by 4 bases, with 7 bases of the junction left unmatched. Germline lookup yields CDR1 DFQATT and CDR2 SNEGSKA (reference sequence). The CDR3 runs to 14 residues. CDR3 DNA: TGCAGTGCTAGAGGTGGGGGGGTGGGGTACGAGCAGTACTTC. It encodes CSARGGGVGYEQYF.

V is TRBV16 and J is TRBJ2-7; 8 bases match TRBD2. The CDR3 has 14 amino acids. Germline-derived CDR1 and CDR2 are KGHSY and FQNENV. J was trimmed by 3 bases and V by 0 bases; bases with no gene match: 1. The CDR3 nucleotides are TGTGCCAGCAGCCAATCGGCGGGGGGCTACGAGCAGTACTTC. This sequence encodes CASSQSAGGYEQYF.

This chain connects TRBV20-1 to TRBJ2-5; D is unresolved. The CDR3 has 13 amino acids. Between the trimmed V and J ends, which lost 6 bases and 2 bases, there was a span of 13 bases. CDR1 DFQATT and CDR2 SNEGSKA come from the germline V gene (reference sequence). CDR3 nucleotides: TGCAGTGCGCCCTTTGGCGGACAAGAGACCCAGTACTTC. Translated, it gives CSAPFGGQETQYF.

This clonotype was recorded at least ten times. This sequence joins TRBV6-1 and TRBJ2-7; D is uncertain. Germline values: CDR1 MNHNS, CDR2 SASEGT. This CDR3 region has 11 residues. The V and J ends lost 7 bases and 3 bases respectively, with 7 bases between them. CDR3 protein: CASNDFYEQYF. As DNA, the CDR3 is TGTGCCAGCAACGACTTCTACGAGCAGTACTTC.

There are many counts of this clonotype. CDR3 nucleotide sequence: TGTGCCAGCAGGGGACGGCGGGATTCACCCCTCCACTTT. Residues: CASRGRRDSPLHF. The J gene is TRBJ1-6, the V gene TRBV2; TRBD1 might be the D (5 bases). CDR1 and CDR2 from the germline V gene are SNHLY and FYNNEI. Trimming pared 6 bases from V and 8 bases from J, leaving 11 bases between. This CDR3 has 13 residues.

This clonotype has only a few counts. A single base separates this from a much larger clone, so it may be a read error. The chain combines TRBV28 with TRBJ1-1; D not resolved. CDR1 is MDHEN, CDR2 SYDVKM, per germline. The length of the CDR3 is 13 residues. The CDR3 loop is CASKGRVRTEASF. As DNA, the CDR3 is TGTGCCAGCAAAGGGAGAGTACGGACTGAAGCTTCCTTT.

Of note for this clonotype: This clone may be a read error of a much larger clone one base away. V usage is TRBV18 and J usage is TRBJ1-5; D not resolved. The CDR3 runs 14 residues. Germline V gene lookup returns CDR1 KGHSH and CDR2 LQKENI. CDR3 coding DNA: TGTGCCAGCTCACCACAGCGAGGGCATCAGCGCCAGCATTTT. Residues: CASSPQRGHQRQHF. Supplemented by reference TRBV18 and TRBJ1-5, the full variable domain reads NAGVMQNPRHLVRRRGQEARLRCSPMKGHSHVYWYRQLPEEGLKFMVYLQKENIIDESGMPKERFSAEFPKEGPSILRIQQVVRGDSAAYFCASSPQRGHQRQHFGDGTRLSIL.

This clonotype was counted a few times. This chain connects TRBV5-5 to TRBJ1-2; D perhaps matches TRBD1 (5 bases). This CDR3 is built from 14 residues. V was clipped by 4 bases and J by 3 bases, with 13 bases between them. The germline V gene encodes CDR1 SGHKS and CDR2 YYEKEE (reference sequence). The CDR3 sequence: CASSPDSEYYGYTF. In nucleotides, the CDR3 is TGTGCCAGCAGCCCCGACAGCGAATACTATGGCTACACCTTC. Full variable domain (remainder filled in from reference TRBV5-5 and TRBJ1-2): DAGVTQSPTHLIKTRGQQVTLRCSPISGHKSVSWYQQVLGQGPQFIFQYYEKEERGRGNFPDRFSARQFPNYSSELNVNALLLGDSALYLCASSPDSEYYGYTFGSGTRLTVV.

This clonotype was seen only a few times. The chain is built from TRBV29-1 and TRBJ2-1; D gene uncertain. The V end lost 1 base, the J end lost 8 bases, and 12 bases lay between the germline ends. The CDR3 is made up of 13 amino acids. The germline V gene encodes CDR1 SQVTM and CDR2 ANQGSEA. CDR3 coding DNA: TGCAGCGTTGAAGGCAGGTTGGTCCATGAGCAGTTCTTC. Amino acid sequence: CSVEGRLVHEQFF.

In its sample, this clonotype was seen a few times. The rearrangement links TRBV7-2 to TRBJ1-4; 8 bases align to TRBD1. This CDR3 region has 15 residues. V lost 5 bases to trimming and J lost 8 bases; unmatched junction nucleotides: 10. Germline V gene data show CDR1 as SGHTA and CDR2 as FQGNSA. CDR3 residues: CASSQQGARGEKLFF. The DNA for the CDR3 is TGTGCCAGCAGCCAGCAGGGGGCGCGCGGCGAAAAACTGTTTTTT.

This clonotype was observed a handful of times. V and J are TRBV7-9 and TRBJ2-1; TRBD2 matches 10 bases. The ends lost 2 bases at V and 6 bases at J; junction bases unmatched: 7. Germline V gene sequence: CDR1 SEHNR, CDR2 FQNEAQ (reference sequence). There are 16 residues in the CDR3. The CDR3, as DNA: TGTGCCAGCAGCTTAAGCGGGGGGGCCATTCCCAATGAGCAGTTCTTC. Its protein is CASSLSGGAIPNEQFF.

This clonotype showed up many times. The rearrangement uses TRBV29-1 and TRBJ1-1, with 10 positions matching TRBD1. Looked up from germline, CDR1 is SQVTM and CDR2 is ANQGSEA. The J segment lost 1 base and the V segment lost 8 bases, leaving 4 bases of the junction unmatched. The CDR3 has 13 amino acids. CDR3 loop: CSLRQGANTEAFF. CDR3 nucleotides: TGCAGCCTAAGACAGGGGGCGAACACTGAAGCTTTCTTT.

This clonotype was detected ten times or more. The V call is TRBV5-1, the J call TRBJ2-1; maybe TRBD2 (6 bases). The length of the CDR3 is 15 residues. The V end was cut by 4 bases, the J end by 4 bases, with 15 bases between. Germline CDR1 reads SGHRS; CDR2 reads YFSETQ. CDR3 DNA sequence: TGCGCCAGCAGCCGCCGCCTAGCGACGTACAATGAGCAGTTCTTC. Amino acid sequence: CASSRRLATYNEQFF.

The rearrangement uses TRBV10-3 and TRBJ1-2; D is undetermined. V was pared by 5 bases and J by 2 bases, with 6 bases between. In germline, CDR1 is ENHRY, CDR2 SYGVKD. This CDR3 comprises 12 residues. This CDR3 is CAISYGNYGYTF. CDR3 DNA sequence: TGTGCCATCAGTTATGGGAACTATGGCTACACCTTC.

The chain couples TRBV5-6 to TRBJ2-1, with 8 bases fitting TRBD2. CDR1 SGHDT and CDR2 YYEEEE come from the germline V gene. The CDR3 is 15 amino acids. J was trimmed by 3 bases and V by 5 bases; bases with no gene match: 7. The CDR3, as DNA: TGTGCCAGCAGTTTTGGTACTAGCGGCTACAATGAGCAGTTCTTC. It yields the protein CASSFGTSGYNEQFF.